Each of the 17 T cell receptor beta chains below was sequenced from the same sample in a study of post-analysis software for immune sequencing data. General study results and limits: TRBV5-6, TRBV5-1 and TRBV20-1 were among about 5 TRBV segments more frequent in patients than controls.

Each TCR beta cDNA library carried unique molecular identifiers. TCRdb reprocessed the PCR reads via MiXCR and lists one record per CDR3 protein. The table shows 380,000 or so distinct CDR3 sequences, with around 37% occurring only once. The antigens these receptors bind are not known. Source material: blood. These receptor sequences come from a girl aged 5-17 years with multiple sclerosis.

This clonotype was counted ten times or more. The chain couples TRBV3-1 to TRBJ1-6; D not resolved. The CDR3 covers 13 residues. Trimming pared 4 bases from V and 7 bases from J, leaving 8 bases between. Germline V lookup: CDR1 LGHDT, CDR2 YNNKEL (reference sequence). This CDR3 is CASSPSGNSPLHF. The CDR3 nucleotides read TGTGCCAGCAGCCCGTCGGGCAATTCACCCCTCCACTTT.

The chain uses TRBV9 and TRBJ2-1; 8 bases align to TRBD2. Looked up from germline, CDR1 is SGDLS and CDR2 is YYNGEE. This CDR3 contains 16 residues. With 4 bases clipped from V and 7 bases from J, the junction kept 13 bases outside the gene matches. CDR3 amino acids: CASSPGWRGAGNEQFF. Here the CDR3 DNA reads TGTGCCAGCAGCCCCGGGTGGCGGGGGGCAGGGAATGAGCAGTTCTTC. Filled out from reference TRBV9 and TRBJ2-1, the complete variable domain reads DSGVTQTPKHLITATGQRVTLRCSPRSGDLSVYWYQQSLDQGLQFLIQYYNGEERAKGNILERFSAQQFPDLHSELNLSSLELGDSALYFCASSPGWRGAGNEQFFGPGTRLTVL.

The chain's CDR3 is CASSRGVSYEQYF. DNA of the CDR3: TGCGCCAGCAGCCGGGGGGTCTCATACGAGCAGTACTTC. The rearrangement joins TRBV5-1 to TRBJ2-7, with 7 bases matching TRBD2. V shed 4 bases, J shed 4 bases, and the junction held 5 bases outside the gene matches. CDR1 and CDR2 from the germline V gene are SGHRS and YFSETQ. The CDR3 is made up of 13 amino acids. Together with reference TRBV5-1 and TRBJ2-7, the CDR3 gives the full variable domain: KAGVTQTPRYLIKTRGQQVTLSCSPISGHRSVSWYQQTPGQGLQFLFEYFSETQRNKGNFPGRFSGRQFSNSRSEMNVSTLELGDSALYLCASSRGVSYEQYFGPGTRLTVT.

This clonotype has just a few counts. The gene calls are TRBV5-1 and TRBJ2-5, with D possibly called TRBD1 or TRBD2 (5 bases each). The V end was cut by 4 bases, the J end by 5 bases, with 15 bases between. The germline V gene encodes CDR1 SGHRS and CDR2 YFSETQ. The CDR3 spans 14 residues. The CDR3 here is CASSEDTSGETQYF. DNA for the CDR3: TGCGCCAGCAGCGAGGACACCTCGGGGGAGACCCAGTACTTC.

The CDR3 loop reads CASSLTRGGPYEQYF. The DNA of the CDR3 is TGTGCCAGCAGTTTAACCCGGGGGGGCCCCTACGAGCAGTACTTC. The chain is built from TRBV27 and TRBJ2-7; 8 nucleotides agree with TRBD2. J lost 2 bases, V lost 2 bases, and 5 bases had no gene match. This CDR3 spans 15 amino acids. Germline CDR1 reads MNHEY; CDR2 reads SMNVEV (reference sequence).

As regards this clonotype: This could be a read error, since a much larger clone is one nucleotide away. V and J are TRBV4-1 and TRBJ1-1; 8 positions match TRBD1. The length of the CDR3 is 16 residues. Germline values: CDR1 MGHRA, CDR2 YSYEKL. Unmatched junction bases numbered 8, after V lost 4 bases and J lost 1 base. CDR3 sequence reads: CASSRGSGGQNTEAFF. CDR3 nucleotide sequence: TGCGCCAGCAGCCGAGGATCAGGGGGCCAGAACACTGAAGCTTTCTTT.

This chain connects TRBV12-3 or TRBV12-4 to TRBJ2-3; 11 positions agree with TRBD2. The CDR3 consists of 16 residues. Trimming at V came to 7 bases and at J to 4 bases, leaving 10 bases not matched to a gene. The CDR3 DNA sequence: TGTGCCAGCACCCTAAGGACTAGCGGGTACGCAGATACGCAGTATTTT. Translation gives CASTLRTSGYADTQYF.

This clonotype was counted a few times. V is TRBV24-1 and J is TRBJ2-3; D gene unclear. Trimming pared 5 bases from V and 2 bases from J, leaving 7 bases between. The CDR3 covers 13 residues. Germline V CDR1 and CDR2: KGHDR, SFDVKD. The CDR3 DNA follows: TGTGCCACCAGTGGAAAAACCACAGATACGCAGTATTTT. Its translation: CATSGKTTDTQYF.

The J gene is TRBJ1-2, the V gene TRBV28; D is unclear. The V end was cut by 7 bases, the J end by 0 bases, with 12 bases between. CDR1 and CDR2 from the germline V gene are MDHEN and SYDVKM. The length of the CDR3 is 14 residues. This chain's CDR3 is CASTEAGANYGYTF. Written as DNA, the CDR3 is TGTGCCAGCACCGAAGCTGGAGCTAACTATGGCTACACCTTC.

The chain carries TRBV5-1 and TRBJ1-1; no definite D call. The V gene's germline CDR1 is SGHRS and CDR2 YFSETQ. V lost 1 base to trimming and J lost 0 bases, with 10 bases between them. The CDR3 covers 15 residues. CDR3 protein: CASSLSLGMNTEAFF. CDR3 DNA: TGCGCCAGCAGCTTGAGTTTGGGGATGAACACTGAAGCTTTCTTT.

The chain carries TRBV10-2 and TRBJ2-7; perhaps TRBD2 as D (5 bases). The CDR3 length is 16 residues. The germline CDR1 and CDR2 sequences are WSHSY and SAAADI. V lost 4 bases, J lost 0 bases, and 16 bases lay in between. For the CDR3, the DNA is TGCGCCAGCAGTGGTTGGCGGGTACCCACCTCCTACGAGCAGTACTTC. Residues: CASSGWRVPTSYEQYF.

Only a few counts were recorded for this clonotype. This chain joins TRBV29-1 and TRBJ2-1; D uncertain. The germline V gene encodes CDR1 SQVTM and CDR2 ANQGSEA. V was shortened by 7 bases and J by 8 bases, with 18 bases between the two germline ends. The CDR3 loop spans 13 amino acids. DNA of the CDR3: TGCAGCGCGTTTGGCGCGGATGGGTATGAGCAGTTCTTC. Its protein is CSAFGADGYEQFF.

This clonotype was found a few times. An end of the junction differs from the germline gene, which may be a read error. The chain joins TRBV28 to TRBJ2-7; 11 bases agree with TRBD2. Germline CDR1 and CDR2: MDHEN and SYDVKM. The CDR3 sequence is 16 residues long. The CDR3 DNA reads as TGTGCTAGCAGTCTCCCGACTAGCGGGGAAATCTACGAGCAGTACTTC. It specifies CASSLPTSGEIYEQYF. The full variable domain, completed using reference TRBV28 and TRBJ2-7, is DVKVTQSSRYLVKRTGEKVFLECVQDMDHENMFWYRQDPGLGLRLIYFSYDVKMKEKGDIPEGYSVSREKKERFSLILESASTNQTSMYLCASSLPTSGEIYEQYFGPGTRLTVT.

This clonotype showed up just a few times. This rearrangement joins TRBV20-1 to TRBJ2-1; 16 positions agree with TRBD2. The V gene's germline CDR1 is DFQATT and CDR2 SNEGSKA (reference sequence). The CDR3 runs 18 residues. The CDR3 is CRVSGTSGGAGGRNEQFF. DNA for the CDR3: TGCAGAGTATCCGGGACTAGCGGGGGGGCAGGGGGTAGGAATGAGCAGTTCTTC.

The V gene is TRBV5-1, the J gene TRBJ2-3, with D unclear. The CDR3 runs 14 residues. CDR1 SGHRS and CDR2 YFSETQ come from the germline V gene. V lost 2 bases and J 2 bases, leaving 9 bases between the germline ends. The DNA for the CDR3 is TGCGCCAGCAGCTTAAAACGGTTCACAGATACGCAGTATTTT. Its translation is CASSLKRFTDTQYF.

This clonotype came up a few times. The J gene is TRBJ2-5, the V gene TRBV5-1, with 9 bases identical to TRBD1. The better agreement between TRBJ2-7 and the DNA end casts doubt on the J call. Germline CDR1 reads SGHRS; CDR2 reads YFSETQ. This CDR3 comprises 14 residues. CDR3 in DNA: TGCGCCAGCAGCTTAAGGGACAGGGCGTTCGAGCAGTACTTC. Residues: CASSLRDRAFEQYF.

The CDR3 nucleotides read TGCGCCAGCAGCCGGGGACTAGTGGGGGGTATTGAGCAGTTCTTC. Its translation: CASSRGLVGGIEQFF. The gene calls are TRBV4-1 and TRBJ2-1, with 8 bases lining up with TRBD2. The CDR3 length is 15 residues. In germline, CDR1 is MGHRA, CDR2 YSYEKL. J lost 9 bases, V lost 4 bases, and 11 bases had no gene match.